This T cell receptor (beta chain) originates from a study of blood T cell repertoires in COVID-19. Some clones are missing from TCRdb's copy, which holds only in-frame ones; the method was immunoSEQ multiplex PCR. This table holds 95,000 to 110,000 clones, 90% to 95% found once. The CDR3 loop spans 15 amino acids. CDR1 and CDR2 (germline): SGHTS, YDEGEE. Trimming took off 4 bases at V and 6 bases at J, with 17 bases between the two ends. Material: peripheral blood. The receptor comes from a human donor in a cohort sampled during active COVID-19. The chain uses TRBV5-8 and TRBJ1-5; possible D gene TRBD1, 6 bases. As DNA, the CDR3 is TGTGCCAGCAGCCCGGGACACCTAGGTTTTCAGCCCCAGCATTTT. This codes for CASSPGHLGFQPQHF.